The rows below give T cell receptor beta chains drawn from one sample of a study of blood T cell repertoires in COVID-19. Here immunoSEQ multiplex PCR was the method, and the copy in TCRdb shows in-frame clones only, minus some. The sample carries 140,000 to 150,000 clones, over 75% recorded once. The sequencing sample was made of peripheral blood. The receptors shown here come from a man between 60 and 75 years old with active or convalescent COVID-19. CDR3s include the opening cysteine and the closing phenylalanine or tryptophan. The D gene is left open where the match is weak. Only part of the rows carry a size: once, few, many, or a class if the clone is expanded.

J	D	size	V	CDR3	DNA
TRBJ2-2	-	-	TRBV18	CASSPVAANTGELFF	TGTGCCAGCTCACCAGTGGCCGCTAACACCGGGGAGCTGTTTTTT
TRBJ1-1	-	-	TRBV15	CATSRTRGQNTEAFF	TGTGCCACCAGCCGAACGAGAGGACAGAACACTGAAGCTTTCTTT
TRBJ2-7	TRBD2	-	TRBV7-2	CASTPSLLAGDEQYF	TGTGCCAGCACCCCAAGTCTACTAGCGGGAGACGAGCAGTACTTC
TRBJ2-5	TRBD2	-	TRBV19	CASSRGARAGEVTQYF	TGTGCCAGTAGTCGAGGGGCCCGAGCGGGAGAGGTGACCCAGTACTTC
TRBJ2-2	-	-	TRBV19	CASLPPGGMVGELFF	TGTGCCAGCCTGCCCCCCGGGGGTATGGTCGGGGAGCTGTTTTTT
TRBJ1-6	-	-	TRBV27	CASSPGGGYGFYNSPLHF	TGTGCCAGCAGTCCGGGGGGGGGCTATGGTTTTTATAATTCACCCCTCCACTTT
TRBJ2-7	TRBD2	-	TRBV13	CASSQGLAGDSSYEQYF	TGTGCCAGCAGCCAGGGACTAGCGGGAGATTCTTCCTACGAGCAGTACTTC
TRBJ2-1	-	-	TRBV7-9	CASSLVRTRKFF	TGTGCCAGCAGCTTAGTGCGAACTAGAAAGTTCTTC
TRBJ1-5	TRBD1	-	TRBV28	CASRLRDRGFQPQHF	TGTGCCAGCAGGCTCCGGGACAGGGGATTCCAGCCCCAGCATTTT
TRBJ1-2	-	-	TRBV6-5	CASRKGQDGYTF	TGTGCCAGCAGAAAGGGGCAGGATGGCTACACCTTC
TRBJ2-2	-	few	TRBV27	CASSSTSYGTGELFF	TGTGCCAGCAGTAGTACTAGCTACGGGACCGGGGAGCTGTTTTTT
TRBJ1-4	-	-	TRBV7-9	CASSLLPGGNEKLFF	TGTGCCAGCAGCCTATTACCGGGGGGTAATGAAAAACTGTTTTTT
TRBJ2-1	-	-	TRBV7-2	CASSLRGNNEQFF	TGTGCCAGCAGCTTAAGGGGGAACAATGAGCAGTTCTTC
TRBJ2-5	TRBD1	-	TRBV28	CASSLLVGTGPQTQYF	TGTGCCAGCAGTTTATTAGTCGGGACAGGGCCGCAGACCCAGTACTTC
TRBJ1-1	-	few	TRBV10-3	CAIKGVVNTEAFF	TGTGCCATAAAGGGGGTCGTGAACACTGAAGCTTTCTTT
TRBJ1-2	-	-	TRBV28	CASRRLSQGAYGYTF	TGTGCCAGCAGACGTTTATCACAGGGTGCTTATGGCTACACCTTC
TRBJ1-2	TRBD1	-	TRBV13	CASSLARQGTNYGYTF	TGTGCCAGCAGCTTAGCCCGACAGGGAACTAACTATGGCTACACCTTC
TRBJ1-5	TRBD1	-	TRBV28	CASIMTGEYSNQPQHF	TGTGCCAGCATCATGACAGGGGAGTATAGCAATCAGCCCCAGCATTTT
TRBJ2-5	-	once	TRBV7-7	CASSQTSTQETQYF	TGTGCCAGCAGCCAGACTAGTACCCAAGAGACCCAGTACTTC
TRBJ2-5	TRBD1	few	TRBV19	CASSTRSGTGETQYF	TGTGCCAGCTCTACCAGATCCGGGACAGGGGAGACCCAGTACTTC
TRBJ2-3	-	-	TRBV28	CASSPGFTDTQYF	TGTGCCAGCAGTCCGGGATTCACAGATACGCAGTATTTT
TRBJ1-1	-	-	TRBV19	CASSMAGLIMNTEAFF	TGTGCCAGTAGTATGGCAGGGTTGATCATGAACACTGAAGCTTTCTTT
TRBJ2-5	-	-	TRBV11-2	CASSLAETQYF	TGTGCCAGCAGCTTAGCGGAGACCCAGTACTTC
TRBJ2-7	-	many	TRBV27	CASSPTVNYEQYF	TGTGCCAGCAGTCCGACAGTGAACTACGAGCAGTACTTC
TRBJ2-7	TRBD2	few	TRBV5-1	CASSPFGGTSYEQYF	TGCGCCAGCAGCCCCTTCGGGGGGACCTCCTACGAGCAGTACTTC
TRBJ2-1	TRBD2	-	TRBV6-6	CASSYRGGSNEQFF	TGTGCCAGCAGTTACCGGGGGGGCTCCAATGAGCAGTTCTTC
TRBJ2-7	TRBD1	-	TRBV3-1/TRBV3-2	CASSQKNGDRGGSYEQYF	TGTGCCAGCAGCCAAAAGAATGGAGACAGGGGGGGATCCTACGAGCAGTACTTC
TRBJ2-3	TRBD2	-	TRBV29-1	CSVALTSGTDTQYF	TGCAGCGTTGCCTTGACTAGCGGAACAGATACGCAGTATTTT
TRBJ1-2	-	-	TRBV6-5	CASSLGGSDYGYTF	TGTGCCAGCAGTCTGGGGGGGTCTGACTATGGCTACACCTTC
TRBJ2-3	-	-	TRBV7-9	CASSHDRPTDTQYF	TGTGCCAGCAGCCATGACAGGCCCACAGATACGCAGTATTTT
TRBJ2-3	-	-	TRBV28	CASSLSLSSTDTQYF	TGTGCCAGCAGTTTAAGTCTATCTAGCACAGATACGCAGTATTTT
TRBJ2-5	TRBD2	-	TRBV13	CASSFGLTSLGTQYF	TGTGCCAGCAGCTTCGGGCTGACTAGCCTGGGGACCCAGTACTTC
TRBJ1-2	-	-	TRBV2	CASSATGSPNYGYTF	TGTGCCAGCAGCGCCACAGGGAGCCCTAACTATGGCTACACCTTC
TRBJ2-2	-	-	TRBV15	CATSPRTFYRTTGELFF	TGTGCCACCAGCCCTCGAACTTTTTACAGGACCACCGGGGAGCTGTTTTTT
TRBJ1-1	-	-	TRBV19	CASSIRGFEAFF	TGTGCCAGTAGTATTCGGGGGTTTGAAGCTTTCTTT